The 17 T cell receptor beta chains presented below share a single source sample, sequenced in a study of T-cell reconstitution after alpha-beta-depleted transplantation in children. The library targeted TCRbeta and was prepared with unique molecular identifiers. TCRdb fed the PCR reads into MiXCR, producing one record per CDR3 protein. The table includes about 240,000 distinct CDR3 sequences, 12% detected once. Sequencing was performed on PBMCs from the stem cell graft donor, taken from the stem cell graft. The receptors come from a human donor who donated a stem cell graft to a child with acute lymphoblastic leukemia.

This rearrangement joins TRBV30 to TRBJ1-4, with D tentatively TRBD1 (5 bases). Looked up from germline, CDR1 is GTSNPN and CDR2 is SVGIG (reference sequence). Trimming shortened V by 5 bases and J by 8 bases, and 12 bases separated the two germline ends. CDR3 size: 12 residues. The CDR3 DNA reads as TGTGCCTGGGCGTTGGAGGGGGAAAAACTGTTTTTT. Protein: CAWALEGEKLFF.

This clonotype was counted many times. This sequence joins TRBV27 and TRBJ1-3, with D perhaps TRBD1 (6 bases). CDR3 length: 14 amino acids. V shed 11 bases and J shed 4 bases, with 18 bases lying between them. Germline CDR1 MNHEY, CDR2 SMNVEV (reference sequence). The CDR3 loop is CAVEQGRVGNTIYF. The CDR3 bases are TGTGCCGTTGAACAGGGTCGGGTCGGAAACACCATATATTTT.

This clonotype has at least ten counts. The chain recombines TRBV27 with TRBJ1-6, with no clear D. Trimming left V 5 bases short and J 8 bases short, with 13 bases between. The CDR3 totals 14 residues. From germline, CDR1 is MNHEY and CDR2 SMNVEV (reference sequence). The DNA of the CDR3 is TGTGCCAGCAGTCCCCGAAGACCATATTCACCCCTCCACTTT. It yields the protein CASSPRRPYSPLHF.

The chain couples TRBV29-1 to TRBJ2-5, with D hard to call. Trimming left V 1 base short and J 1 base short, with 4 bases between. The germline CDR1 and CDR2 sequences are SQVTM and ANQGSEA. The CDR3 is 12 amino acids. In DNA, the CDR3 is TGCAGCGTTGAAGCAGTCCAAGAGACCCAGTACTTC. Amino acid sequence: CSVEAVQETQYF.

In this sample, this clonotype turned up many times. This chain links TRBV2 with TRBJ2-6, with a possible D match to TRBD1 (5 bases). With 4 bases removed from V and 4 bases from J, the gap between germline ends came to 11 bases. CDR3 length: 15 amino acids. The germline CDR1 and CDR2 sequences are SNHLY and FYNNEI. CDR3 sequence: CASSVGAQGANVLTF. The CDR3 region has the DNA TGTGCCAGCAGTGTAGGGGCGCAAGGGGCCAACGTCCTGACTTTC.

This clonotype occurred a few times. This rearrangement joins TRBV4-3 to TRBJ1-1; D unresolved. The CDR3 sequence is 17 residues long. The V end lost 5 bases, the J end lost 0 bases, and 19 bases lay between the germline ends. Germline CDR1 reads LGHNA; CDR2 reads YSLEER. The CDR3 reads CASSAFHTSGLNTEAFF. CDR3 nucleotide sequence: TGCGCCAGCAGCGCTTTCCATACGTCAGGCCTGAACACTGAAGCTTTCTTT.

This clonotype was observed at least ten times. This chain links TRBV20-1 with TRBJ1-2; a possible D gene is TRBD1 (6 bases). The CDR3 spans 13 residues. V was shortened by 4 bases and J by 0 bases, with 9 bases between the two germline ends. The germline V gene encodes CDR1 DFQATT and CDR2 SNEGSKA (reference sequence). The CDR3 region is CSAKGGTNYGYTF. The CDR3 DNA reads as TGCAGTGCTAAAGGGGGGACTAACTATGGCTACACCTTC.

This clonotype has at least ten counts. V usage is TRBV28 and J usage is TRBJ1-5; no definite D call. Germline lookup yields CDR1 MDHEN and CDR2 SYDVKM. The CDR3 is 12 amino acids. V dropped 8 bases and J dropped 3 bases, with 8 bases sitting between them. The CDR3 sequence is CASEPNNQPQHF. Written as DNA, the CDR3 is TGTGCCAGCGAACCCAACAATCAGCCCCAGCATTTT.

This clonotype was seen ten or more times. CDR3 sequence (DNA): TGCAGTGCCTCGGGACTAGGGCAAGAGACCCAGTACTTC. Translating gives CSASGLGQETQYF. This sequence joins TRBV20-1 and TRBJ2-5, with TRBD2 identical over 8 bases. CDR1 is DFQATT and CDR2 is SNEGSKA in the germline V gene (reference sequence). The trim removed 6 bases at V and 2 bases at J, leaving 5 bases unmatched. This CDR3 comprises 13 residues.

The chain is built from TRBV7-9 and TRBJ2-1; 10 nucleotides agree with TRBD1. The V gene's germline CDR1 is SEHNR and CDR2 FQNEAQ (reference sequence). V lost 5 bases and J lost 5; bases outside the gene matches: 9. The CDR3 covers 16 residues. This CDR3 is CASSPRDRGPNNEQFF. The CDR3 DNA is TGTGCCAGCAGCCCCCGGGACAGGGGTCCGAACAATGAGCAGTTCTTC.

This clonotype was seen many times. This rearrangement joins TRBV20-1 to TRBJ2-4; no definite D call. V was trimmed by 5 bases and J by 1 base, leaving 18 bases between them. The CDR3 runs 16 residues. CDR1 DFQATT and CDR2 SNEGSKA come from the germline V gene (reference sequence). CDR3 sequence: CSAQVPKFGAKNIQYF. In nucleotides, the CDR3 is TGCAGTGCTCAGGTTCCTAAGTTCGGGGCCAAAAACATTCAGTACTTC.

This clonotype appeared many times. This sequence joins TRBV12-3 or TRBV12-4 and TRBJ2-5; TRBD1 agrees at 7 bases. The CDR3 extends over 15 amino acids. The trim removed 4 bases at V and 5 bases at J, leaving 10 bases unmatched. CDR3 in DNA: TGTGCCAGCAGTTCCCGACAGGGAAGTTGGGAGACCCAGTACTTC. Its protein is CASSSRQGSWETQYF.

This clonotype was found a few times. The chain carries TRBV12-3 or TRBV12-4 and TRBJ2-7; 9 bases match TRBD2. The CDR3 is 12 residues long. Losses at the gene ends were 5 bases for V and 6 bases for J; bases not matched to a gene: 2. In DNA form, the CDR3 reads TGTGCCAGCAGTACGACTAGCGGCGAGCAGTACTTC. Its translation: CASSTTSGEQYF.

In this sample, this clonotype turned up many times. The chain employs TRBV5-4 and TRBJ2-6; D is perhaps TRBD2 (7 bases). Germline V gene sequence: CDR1 SGHNT, CDR2 YYREEE (reference sequence). Trimming removed 4 bases from V and 8 bases from J, with 16 bases in between. This CDR3 has 15 amino acids. In DNA form, the CDR3 reads TGTGCCAGCAGCATAGGACAGCGGGGCCCCAACGTCCTGACTTTC. Translating it yields CASSIGQRGPNVLTF.

Comment on this clonotype: Just one base apart from a much larger clone, this may be a read error. This sequence joins TRBV5-1 and TRBJ2-1; 8 nucleotides line up with TRBD1. The CDR3 has 17 residues. Germline V gene data show CDR1 as SGHRS and CDR2 as YFSETQ. CDR3 bases: TGCGCCAGCAGCTCGACCACAGGGGGACTTTTCTACCATGAGCAGTTCTTC. Translation gives CASSSTTGGLFYHEQFF.

This clonotype was seen at least ten times. The chain has TRBV5-1 and TRBJ2-7; 7 nucleotides align to TRBD2. Germline V gene lookup returns CDR1 SGHRS and CDR2 YFSETQ. The CDR3 has 12 residues. The ends lost 0 bases at V and 7 bases at J; junction bases unmatched: 1. CDR3 nucleotides: TGCGCCAGCAGCTTGGAGCGGGAAGAGCAGTACTTC. Translating gives CASSLEREEQYF.

This clonotype was counted at least ten times. The rearrangement joins TRBV7-2 to TRBJ1-1; tentative D call: TRBD1 (6 bases). CDR3 length: 13 residues. Germline values: CDR1 SGHTA, CDR2 FQGNSA. V shed 8 bases and J shed 3 bases, with 13 bases lying between them. In DNA form, the CDR3 reads TGTGCCAGCGAGGGGGGGCTGGACACTGAAGCTTTCTTT. Amino acid sequence: CASEGGLDTEAFF.